This is a list of T cell receptor beta chains from one sample in a study of cytomegalovirus exposure and HLA in healthy donors. Some clones are missing from TCRdb's copy, which holds only in-frame ones; the method was immunoSEQ multiplex PCR. The data contain some 98,000 clones, roughly 89% of them seen just once; the ten biggest clones take up roughly 3.7%. The source material was PBMCs. The source is a woman in her 30s in good health and CMV-seronegative. Both conserved end residues are part of each CDR3. The order of the fields is J gene, V gene, clone size, D gene, CDR3 protein, CDR3 DNA. The D gene is left open where the match is weak. Only part of the rows carry a size: once, few, many, or a class if the clone is expanded.

>TRBJ1-1|TRBV5-4|NA|NA
CASSLSGPTEAFF
TGTGCCAGCAGCCTATCAGGGCCCACTGAAGCTTTCTTT
>TRBJ1-2|TRBV7-9|NA|TRBD1
CASSFSWDRENGYTF
TGTGCCAGCAGCTTCAGTTGGGACAGGGAAAATGGCTACACCTTC
>TRBJ1-6|TRBV19|NA|NA
CASSIAWQGGSPLHF
TGTGCCAGTAGTATCGCGTGGCAGGGAGGGTCACCCCTCCACTTT
>TRBJ2-7|TRBV11-2|NA|NA
CASSFRSYYEQYF
TGTGCCAGCAGCTTTCGTAGCTACTACGAGCAGTACTTC
>TRBJ1-1|TRBV7-9|once|NA
CASSPGRRGTEAFF
TGTGCCAGCAGTCCAGGCCGCAGGGGCACTGAAGCTTTCTTT
>TRBJ2-1|TRBV5-4|once|NA
CANGEMNEQFF
TGTGCCAACGGAGAAATGAATGAGCAGTTCTTC
>TRBJ2-7|TRBV6-5|NA|NA
CASSYWRSSSYEQYF
TGTGCCAGCAGTTATTGGAGGTCGAGCTCCTACGAGCAGTACTTC
>TRBJ1-2|TRBV5-1|NA|TRBD1
CASSTGPDRGSDGYTF
TGCGCCAGCAGCACCGGACCTGACAGGGGGAGCGATGGCTACACCTTC
>TRBJ1-5|TRBV19|NA|NA
CASSIRDGFNQPQHF
TGTGCCAGTAGTATTAGAGACGGGTTCAATCAGCCCCAGCATTTT
>TRBJ1-1|TRBV5-1|NA|TRBD1
CASSLGDRARDTEAFF
TGCGCCAGCAGCTTGGGGGACAGGGCTCGAGACACTGAAGCTTTCTTT
>TRBJ2-1|TRBV28|NA|NA
CASSSVSSYNEQFF
TGTGCCAGCAGCTCGGTGAGCTCCTACAATGAGCAGTTCTTC
>TRBJ2-2|TRBV6-6|NA|NA
CASSYPIPKGTGELFF
TGTGCCAGCAGTTACCCCATTCCGAAGGGGACCGGGGAGCTGTTTTTT
>TRBJ1-2|TRBV5-1|NA|NA
CASSYMTGQGLGYTF
TGCGCCAGCAGCTATATGACGGGACAAGGCCTGGGCTACACCTTC
>TRBJ2-7|TRBV5-1|once|NA
CASSLGQVDPEQYF
TGCGCCAGCAGCTTGGGACAGGTGGATCCCGAGCAGTACTTC
>TRBJ1-1|TRBV19|few|TRBD1
CASSMRSTGVNTEAFF
TGTGCCAGTAGTATGCGATCGACAGGGGTTAACACTGAAGCTTTCTTT
>TRBJ2-7|TRBV9|NA|TRBD2
CASSVGTSGDEQYF
TGTGCCAGCAGCGTCGGGACTAGCGGAGACGAGCAGTACTTC
>TRBJ2-5|TRBV6-5|NA|NA
CASSRSSEETQYF
TGTGCCAGCAGCCGCTCCTCAGAAGAGACCCAGTACTTC
>TRBJ1-5|TRBV5-6|few|NA
CASSSWGGGYHQPQHF
TGTGCCAGCAGCTCCTGGGGAGGGGGGTACCATCAGCCCCAGCATTTT
>TRBJ1-2|TRBV6-5|NA|TRBD1
CASSPLDRVNGYTF
TGTGCCAGCAGCCCTCTGGACAGGGTAAATGGCTACACCTTC
>TRBJ1-3|TRBV28|NA|TRBD1
CASSLSGTAGNTIYF
TGTGCCAGCAGTTTATCCGGGACAGCTGGAAACACCATATATTTT
>TRBJ2-3|TRBV6-4|NA|TRBD1
CASSVTAGTGPDTQYF
TGTGCCAGCAGTGTTACTGCCGGGACAGGCCCAGATACGCAGTATTTT
>TRBJ1-4|TRBV7-9|once|NA
CASSVTGTTNEKLFF
TGTGCCAGCAGCGTCACAGGGACAACTAATGAAAAACTGTTTTTT
>TRBJ1-2|TRBV29-1|NA|TRBD1
CSGSTGTGLGGYTF
TGCAGCGGTTCCACCGGGACAGGACTGGGTGGCTACACCTTC
>TRBJ2-6|TRBV9|NA|TRBD2
CASSVDGRAGGANVLTF
TGTGCCAGCAGCGTAGACGGGAGGGCAGGCGGGGCCAACGTCCTGACTTTC
>TRBJ2-7|TRBV5-1|NA|NA
CASSLARVGDEQYF
TGCGCCAGCAGCTTGGCCAGGGTAGGAGACGAGCAGTACTTC
>TRBJ1-5|TRBV5-1|NA|NA
CASSLTGGGQPQHF
TGCGCCAGCAGCTTGACTGGGGGGGGTCAGCCCCAGCATTTT
>TRBJ2-1|TRBV4-2|NA|NA
CASSRERSYNEQFF
TGTGCCAGCAGCCGCGAGCGGAGCTACAATGAGCAGTTCTTC
>TRBJ1-1|TRBV9|NA|NA
CASSVDGQGGTEAFF
TGTGCCAGCAGCGTTGACGGGCAGGGAGGGACTGAAGCTTTCTTT
>TRBJ2-2|TRBV5-1|NA|NA
CASSLTTGIAGELFF
TGCGCCAGCAGCTTGACCACAGGGATAGCCGGGGAGCTGTTTTTT
>TRBJ1-1|TRBV29-1|NA|NA
CSAKDGTGAFF
TGCAGCGCCAAAGACGGAACGGGAGCTTTCTTT
>TRBJ1-3|TRBV9|NA|TRBD1
CASTRGQDGNTIYF
TGTGCCAGCACCAGGGGGCAGGACGGAAACACCATATATTTT
>TRBJ2-1|TRBV15|once|NA
CATSRGGEEVPWRQFF
TGTGCCACCAGCAGGGGTGGTGAGGAGGTTCCATGGAGGCAGTTCTTC
>TRBJ1-5|TRBV2|NA|TRBD1
CASSGQGIGNQPQHF
TGTGCCAGCAGTGGACAGGGTATAGGCAATCAGCCCCAGCATTTT
>TRBJ2-7|TRBV18|few|NA
CASSPTSLGEQYF
TGTGCCAGCTCACCGACTAGTCTGGGGGAGCAGTACTTC
>TRBJ2-7|TRBV19|NA|NA
CASTAGAAGEQYF
TGTGCCAGTACCGCAGGGGCCGCCGGCGAGCAGTACTTC
>TRBJ2-7|TRBV7-9|once|NA
CASRAKGSYEQYF
TGTGCCAGCAGGGCCAAGGGGTCCTACGAGCAGTACTTC
>TRBJ2-1|TRBV9|NA|NA
CASSVLGQGGQFF
TGTGCCAGCAGCGTATTAGGCCAGGGCGGGCAGTTCTTC
>TRBJ1-2|TRBV6-6|NA|TRBD1
CASSQQQGSRGYTF
TGTGCCAGCAGTCAGCAACAGGGGTCTCGTGGCTACACCTTC
>TRBJ2-3|TRBV15|NA|TRBD1
CATSREGTGAVNTQYF
TGTGCCACCAGCAGAGAAGGGACAGGGGCGGTGAATACGCAGTATTTT
>TRBJ1-2|TRBV6-1|NA|NA
CASREDSGYGYTF
TGTGCCAGCAGGGAAGACTCTGGCTATGGCTACACCTTC
>TRBJ2-3|TRBV27|NA|TRBD2
CASRSGLASTDTQYF
TGTGCCAGCAGGTCGGGACTAGCGAGCACAGATACGCAGTATTTT